This TCR beta chain was observed in a study of regulatory T cells in long-lasting Graves disease (dated by TCRdb to the early 2020s). For context, the study as a whole: Antithyroid drugs had been taken for less than 3 months by newly diagnosed Graves' disease patients. Peripheral blood TCR sequencing and RNA sequencing compared persistent Graves' disease patients with newly diagnosed Graves' disease patients. The study took place in China and was registered as a clinical trial. A total of around 35 samples were covered by TCR sequencing, comprising approximately 13 persistent and roughly 20 newly diagnosed Graves' disease patients.

According to the germline V gene, CDR1 reads SGHVS and CDR2 reads FQNEAQ. Taken from cysteine to phenylalanine, the CDR3 has 14 residues. The DNA shown is the 42-base CDR3, in frame from base 1. V drops 6 bases and J drops 0 bases, leaving 9 bases in between. On the study overall, not on this receptor specifically: A larger number of public clonotypes was shared among persistent patients (more than 2,500) than among newly diagnosed patients (approximately 1,000). Peripheral blood alone was examined, since thyroid tissue, which constituted the primary lesion, could not be accessed. The authors acknowledged the small sample size as a limitation that may reduce accuracy. TRBV28, TRBJ1-2 and TRBJ2-5 were preferentially used in persistent disease, while TRBV20-1 and TRBJ2-1 were favored in newly diagnosed disease. Compared with newly diagnosed patients, patients with persistent Graves' disease had lower TCR Shannon entropy and fewer highly expanded clones, which suggests clonal expansion. Only the TCR beta chain was sequenced and analyzed.

As regards this clonotype: Its antigen is not yet known. Since a far larger clone is one base different, this is likely a read error.

Receptor libraries were prepared by multiplex PCR. These reads were obtained on an Illumina HiSeq 4000. TCR beta libraries were built with iRepertoire HTBI primers and Arm-PCR amplification of CDR3 regions. Before sequencing, the PCR products went through gel purification. The authors processed their data as follows. Across samples, 62 TRBV and over 11 TRBJ segments were identified and used for gene usage analysis of CDR3 amino acid clonotypes. Filtered high-quality paired reads were merged into contigs using COPE and FqMerger. BLAST was used to align contigs to IMGT TRBV, TRBD and TRBJ reference genes, with CDR3 defined following IMGT. Highly expanded clones were defined as clonotypes with a frequency above 0.1%. Repertoire diversity was measured by Shannon entropy, and V-J evenness by the Gini coefficient. Clonotypes shared by more than one individual were considered public. The public reads were reprocessed in TCRdb via fastp at Q25 and MiXCR, keeping in-frame beta chains. Duplicate CDR3 protein sequences are folded into a single record with the most common DNA and genes. TCRdb, not the authors, supplied the V and J calls. For this sample there are roughly 420,000 distinct CDR3 sequences; roughly 16% appear just once. The top ten constitute 20% to 25% of the sample.

What this sample's time point label stands for: newly diagnosed GD, antithyroid drugs for less than 3 months. RNA was extracted from PBMCs in TRIzol for both TCR sequencing and RNA sequencing. Graves' disease was diagnosed according to American Thyroid Association guidelines. The patients came from an endocrinology department in Xi'an, China. From each patient, around 9 milliliters of peripheral blood was collected into an EDTA anticoagulant tube. Ficoll Paque Plus density gradient separation was used to isolate PBMCs, and no further T cell sorting was done. An Agilent 2100 Bioanalyzer and agarose gel were used to check RNA quality, and a NanoDrop 2000 was used to measure RNA concentration.

This receptor was obtained from a female donor with Graves disease. The sequence links TRBV7-8 to TRBJ1-5; the D gene is unclear. The sample was peripheral blood mononuclear cells (PBMCs), taken at new diagnosis, from a patient treated with antithyroid drugs. The nucleotide sequence reads as follows: TGTGCCAGCAGTGATCCCCATAGCAATCAGCCCCAGCATTTT. Its amino acids are CASSDPHSNQPQHF.